Here is one TCR beta chain with its context. Repertoires were generated with immunoSEQ multiplex PCR, while TCRdb's copy carries only in-frame clones and drops some. This sample carries 38,000 or so clones, 85% to 95% of them seen once, and the ten largest clones take around 1.2%. The data were taken from a study of T cell changes during pregnancy in multiple sclerosis. The V end was cut by 8 bases, the J end by 5 bases, with 15 bases between. CDR3 length: 13 residues. Germline V CDR1 and CDR2: MNHNS, SASEGT. The starting material was peripheral blood, obtained before pregnancy. The TCR was taken from a female donor with multiple sclerosis, enrolled in a pregnancy study. The chain uses TRBV6-1 and TRBJ1-2; D not resolved. Written as DNA, the CDR3 is TGTGCCAGCGAGTTAGAACGGGGATATGGCTACACCTTC. Translated: CASELERGYGYTF.